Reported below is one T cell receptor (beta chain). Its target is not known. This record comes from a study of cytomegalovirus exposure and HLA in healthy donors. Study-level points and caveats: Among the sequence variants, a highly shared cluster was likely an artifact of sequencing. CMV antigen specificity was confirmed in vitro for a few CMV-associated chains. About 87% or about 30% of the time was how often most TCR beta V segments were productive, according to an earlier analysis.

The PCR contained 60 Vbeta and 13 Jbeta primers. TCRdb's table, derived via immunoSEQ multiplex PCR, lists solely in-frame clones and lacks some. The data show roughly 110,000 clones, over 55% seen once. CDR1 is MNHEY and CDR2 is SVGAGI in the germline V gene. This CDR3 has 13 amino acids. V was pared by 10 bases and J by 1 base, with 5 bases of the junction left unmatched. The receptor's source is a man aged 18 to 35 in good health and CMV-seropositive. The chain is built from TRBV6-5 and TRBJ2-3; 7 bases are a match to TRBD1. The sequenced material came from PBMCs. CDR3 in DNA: TGTGCCACCTTCGGGACAGGCACAGATACGCAGTATTTT. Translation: CATFGTGTDTQYF.